This T cell receptor gamma chain was observed in a study of gamma-delta T cells after stem cell transplantation. The germline V gene has CDR1 EGSNGY and CDR2 YDSYNSKV. The ends lost 0 bases at V and 8 bases at J; junction bases unmatched: 7. The CDR3 length is 13 residues. TCRdb processed the RT-PCR reads again with the CATT caller. Here the sample spans about 5,000 gamma-chain clones, approximately 20% being singletons. This clone was found a few times. This sequence originates from a human donor. It is not recorded whose cells these are; they may come from a transplant donor. V is TRGV2 and J is TRGJ1 or TRGJ2. The sample taken for sequencing was gamma-delta T cells. The chain's CDR3 is CATWDGPSNKKLF. The CDR3 DNA reads TGTGCCACCTGGGACGGGCCATCCAATAAGAAACTCTTT.